The 7 T cell receptor beta chains below all came from one sample that was sequenced in a study of T cell repertoires in aging, cancer and after chemotherapy. Amplification of TCR beta used genomic DNA extracted from peripheral blood. TRB rearrangements spanning V, D and J were amplified using mixed TRB-A/B primers. TCRdb itself ran the multiplex PCR reads through MiXCR, one entry per CDR3 protein. The sample has some 4,900 distinct CDR3 sequences; around 26% are singletons. The specimen was blood. These TCRs come from a human donor in good health.

By sample fraction, this clonotype is medium-sized (0.01 to 0.1%). The chain combines TRBV5-4 with TRBJ1-2; 9 positions agree with TRBD1. The CDR3 spans 16 residues. CDR1 and CDR2 (germline): SGHNT, YYREEE (reference sequence). The V gene end was trimmed by 3 bases and the J gene end by 3 bases; junction bases not matched to a gene: 9. The CDR3 DNA reads TGTGCCAGCAGCTCGGCACCACAGGGGGCGGACTATGGCTACACCTTC. Translating it yields CASSSAPQGADYGYTF.

CDR3 loop: CASSFHPTSISYEQYF. For the CDR3, the DNA is TGTGCCAGCAGCTTTCATCCGACTAGCATCTCCTACGAGCAGTACTTC. The rearrangement uses TRBV5-4 and TRBJ2-7; 7 bases align to TRBD2. Per germline, CDR1 SGHNT and CDR2 YYREEE (reference sequence). This CDR3 has 16 amino acids. The V segment lost 2 bases and the J segment 0 bases; nucleotides outside the gene matches: 8.

In its sample, this clonotype was seen a few times. The J gene is TRBJ2-1, the V gene TRBV20-1; D is possibly TRBD1 (6 bases). The germline V and J ends were trimmed by 1 base and 0 bases, with 10 bases remaining between them. Germline values: CDR1 DFQATT, CDR2 SNEGSKA (reference sequence). This CDR3 has 15 residues. CDR3 bases: TGCAGTGCTAGAGGACAGGTAGGCTCCTACAATGAGCAGTTCTTC. The encoded protein is CSARGQVGSYNEQFF.

By proportion, this clonotype is medium-sized (0.01 to 0.1%). The chain recombines TRBV7-9 with TRBJ2-1; D possibly uses TRBD1 or TRBD2 (5 bases each). Germline values: CDR1 SEHNR, CDR2 FQNEAQ (reference sequence). This CDR3 is 16 amino acids long. V shed 5 bases and J shed 1 base, with 15 bases lying between them. CDR3 nucleotide sequence: TGTGCCAGCAGCCCCTCTGGGGGAAGTTCCTACAATGAGCAGTTCTTC. The encoded protein is CASSPSGGSSYNEQFF.

This clonotype is deemed medium-sized. The chain employs TRBV5-6 and TRBJ2-2; 8 positions match TRBD2. V lost 3 bases to trimming and J lost 7 bases; unmatched junction nucleotides: 11. The CDR3 has 16 amino acids. CDR1 is SGHDT and CDR2 is YYEEEE in the germline V gene. CDR3 DNA sequence: TGTGCCAGCAGCTGGCTAGGCGGGGGGCAAGACGGGGAGCTGTTTTTT. As protein: CASSWLGGGQDGELFF.

This clonotype was detected a few times. The chain has TRBV5-6 and TRBJ1-6; unclear D gene. V was cut by 2 bases and J by 7 bases, with 4 bases left in between. This CDR3 is 12 amino acids long. Per the germline V gene, CDR1 is SGHDT and CDR2 is YYEEEE. The CDR3 DNA is TGTGCCAGCAGCTTCTGGAATTCACCCCTCCACTTT. Translating gives CASSFWNSPLHF.

In the case of this clonotype: A much larger clone differs by one base, so this may be a read error. The conserved closing phenylalanine or tryptophan is absent in this CDR3, likely reflecting a read error. This sequence joins TRBV19 and TRBJ1-5; possible D gene TRBD1, 5 bases. In germline, CDR1 is LNHDA, CDR2 SQIVND (reference sequence). The length of the CDR3 is 15 residues. V lost 5 bases, J lost 5 bases, and 16 bases lay in between. Here the CDR3 DNA reads TGTGCCAGTAGTCCCTTCCGGGGGGGGGATCAGCCCCAGCATTAT. Translation: CASSPFRGGDQPQHY.